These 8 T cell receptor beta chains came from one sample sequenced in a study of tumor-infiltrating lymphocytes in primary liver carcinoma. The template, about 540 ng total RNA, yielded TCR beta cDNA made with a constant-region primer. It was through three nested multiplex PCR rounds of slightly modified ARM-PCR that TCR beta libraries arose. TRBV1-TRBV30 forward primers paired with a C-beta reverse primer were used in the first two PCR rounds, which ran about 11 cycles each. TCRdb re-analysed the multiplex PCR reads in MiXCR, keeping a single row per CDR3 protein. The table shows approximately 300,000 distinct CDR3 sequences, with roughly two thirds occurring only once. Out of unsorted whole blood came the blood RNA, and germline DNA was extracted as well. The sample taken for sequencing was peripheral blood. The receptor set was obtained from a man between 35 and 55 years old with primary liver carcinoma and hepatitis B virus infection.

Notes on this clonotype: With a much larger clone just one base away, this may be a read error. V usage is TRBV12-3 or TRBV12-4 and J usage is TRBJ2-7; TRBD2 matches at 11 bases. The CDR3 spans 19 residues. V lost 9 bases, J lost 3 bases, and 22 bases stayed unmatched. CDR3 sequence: CARSPTGRRGTSGLYEQYF. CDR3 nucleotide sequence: TGTGCCAGGAGTCCCACAGGCAGGCGAGGGACTAGCGGCCTCTACGAGCAGTACTTC.

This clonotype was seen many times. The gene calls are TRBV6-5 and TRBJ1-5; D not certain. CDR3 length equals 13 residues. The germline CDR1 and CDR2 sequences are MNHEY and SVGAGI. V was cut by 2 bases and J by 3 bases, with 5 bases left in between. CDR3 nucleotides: TGTGCCAGCAGTTACGGCAACAATCAGCCCCAGCATTTT. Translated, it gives CASSYGNNQPQHF.

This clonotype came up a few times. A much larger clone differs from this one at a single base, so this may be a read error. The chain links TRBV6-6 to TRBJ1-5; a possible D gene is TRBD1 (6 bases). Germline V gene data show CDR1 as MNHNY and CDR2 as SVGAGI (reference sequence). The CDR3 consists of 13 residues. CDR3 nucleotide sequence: TGTGTCAGCAGTACAGGGCCACCTCAGCCCCAGCATTTT. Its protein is CVSSTGPPQPQHF.

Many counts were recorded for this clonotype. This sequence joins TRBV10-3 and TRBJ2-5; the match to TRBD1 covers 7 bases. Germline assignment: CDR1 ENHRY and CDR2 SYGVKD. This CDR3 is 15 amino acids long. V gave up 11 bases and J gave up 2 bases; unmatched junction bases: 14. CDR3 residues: CASSGQVGSQETQYF. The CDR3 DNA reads TGTGCCTCCAGCGGACAGGTGGGATCTCAAGAGACCCAGTACTTC.

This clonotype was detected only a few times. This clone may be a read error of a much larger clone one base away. The CDR3 region is CASRWVAGGANTGELFF. The CDR3 DNA is TGTGCCAGCAGATGGGTAGCGGGAGGCGCGAACACCGGGGAGCTGTTTTTT. V and J are TRBV6-2 or TRBV6-3 and TRBJ2-2; TRBD2 aligns across 10 bases. From germline, CDR1 is MNHEY and CDR2 SVGEGT. The CDR3 consists of 17 residues. V shed 6 bases, J shed 0 bases, and the junction held 7 bases outside the gene matches.

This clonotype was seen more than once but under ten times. In nucleotides, the CDR3 is TGTGCCTGGGGGAAGGTCCCTGCCGGGAGGACTGAAGCTTTCTTT. This encodes CAWGKVPAGRTEAFF. This sequence joins TRBV30 and TRBJ1-1; the D is unclear. In germline, CDR1 is GTSNPN, CDR2 SVGIG (reference sequence). Trimming shortened V by 5 bases and J by 5 bases, and 21 bases separated the two germline ends. The CDR3 loop spans 15 amino acids. Full variable domain (missing parts from reference TRBV30 and TRBJ1-1): SQTIHQWPATLVQPVGSPLSLECTVEGTSNPNLYWYRQAAGRGLQLLFYSVGIGQISSEVPQNLSASRPQDRQFILSSKKLLLSDSGFYLCAWGKVPAGRTEAFFGQGTRLTVV.

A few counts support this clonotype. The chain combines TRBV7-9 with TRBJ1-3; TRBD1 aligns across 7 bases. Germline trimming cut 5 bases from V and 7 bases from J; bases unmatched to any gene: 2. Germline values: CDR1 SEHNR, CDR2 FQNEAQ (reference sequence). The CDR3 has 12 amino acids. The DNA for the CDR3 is TGTGCCAGCAGCATACAGGGGAACACCATATATTTT. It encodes CASSIQGNTIYF. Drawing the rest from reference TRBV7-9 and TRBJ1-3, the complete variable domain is DTGVSQNPRHKITKRGQNVTFRCDPISEHNRLYWYRQTLGQGPEFLTYFQNEAQLEKSRLLSDRFSAERPKGSFSTLEIQRTEQGDSAMYLCASSIQGNTIYFGEGSWLTVV.

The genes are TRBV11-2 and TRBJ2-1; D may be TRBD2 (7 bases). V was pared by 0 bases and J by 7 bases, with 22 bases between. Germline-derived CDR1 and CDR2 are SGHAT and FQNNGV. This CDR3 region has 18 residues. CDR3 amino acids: CASSLESGQPGGYNEQFF. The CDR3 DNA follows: TGTGCCAGCAGCTTAGAATCCGGACAGCCGGGAGGCTATAATGAGCAGTTCTTC.